A single sample gave rise to the 17 T cell receptor beta chains below, sequenced in a study of T cell clusters in autoimmune cytopenias. One tube held mixed TRB-A and TRB-B primer pools for touch-down PCR. TCRdb reworked the multiplex PCR reads into one entry per CDR3 protein, no DNA. Its listing shows fewer than 7,500 distinct CDR3 sequences. Tens of thousands of genome equivalents of blood DNA were amplified for TRB. These data also featured in a second study, about T cell repertoires in aging, cancer and after chemotherapy.

What was sequenced was peripheral blood. These receptors all come from a human donor in good health.

The chain links TRBV19 to TRBJ1-3; TCRdb proposes TRBD1, but this gene call is untestable without DNA. CDR1 and CDR2 (germline): LNHDA, SQIVND (reference sequence). The CDR3 totals 14 residues. CDR3: CASRDRESGNTIYF.

This clonotype is deemed medium-sized by its frequency. The CDR3: CASSLGVSGGSFGYEQYF. The chain employs TRBV13 and TRBJ2-7; TCRdb proposes TRBD2, but this gene call is untestable without DNA. Germline loops: CDR1 PRHDT, CDR2 FYEKMQ (reference sequence). CDR3 size: 18 residues.

According to its frequency, this clonotype is medium-sized (0.01 to 0.1%). The chain employs TRBV6-5 and TRBJ2-7; the D gene TCRdb calls, TRBD1, cannot be checked with no DNA. The CDR3 sequence is 15 residues long. CDR1 and CDR2 from the germline V gene are MNHEY and SVGAGI. CDR3 protein: CASSYSTGGAGEQYF.

This rearrangement joins TRBV6-5 to TRBJ2-1. The V gene's germline CDR1 is MNHEY and CDR2 SVGAGI. There are 14 residues in the CDR3. CDR3 in amino acids: CASSYSSKGNEQFF.

The rearrangement links TRBV18 to TRBJ2-3; as DNA is missing, the TRBD2 call by TCRdb cannot be tested. The CDR3 extends over 18 amino acids. Per the germline V gene, CDR1 is KGHSH and CDR2 is LQKENI. CDR3 sequence: CASSPGLVVATSTDTQYF.

The chain recombines TRBV19 with TRBJ1-3. CDR1 LNHDA and CDR2 SQIVND come from the germline V gene (reference sequence). The CDR3 sequence is 16 residues long. This chain's CDR3 is CASSVNLGISGNTIYF.

According to its frequency, this clonotype is medium-sized (0.01 to 0.1%). The V and J genes are TRBV19 and TRBJ2-2; as DNA is missing, the TRBD1 call by TCRdb cannot be tested. The germline CDR1 and CDR2 sequences are LNHDA and SQIVND (reference sequence). The CDR3 has 15 residues. The CDR3 loop reads CASSIRQESTGELFF.

The chain carries TRBV5-4 and TRBJ2-7. The CDR3 contains 14 residues. Germline V CDR1 and CDR2: SGHNT, YYREEE (reference sequence). CDR3 sequence reads: CASSFGDFSYEQYF.

This clonotype is classed as medium-sized by frequency. This rearrangement joins TRBV19 to TRBJ2-3; the D gene TCRdb calls, TRBD1, cannot be checked with no DNA. Germline loops: CDR1 LNHDA, CDR2 SQIVND (reference sequence). CDR3 length equals 18 residues. The CDR3 is CASSIGGGLHFTTDTQYF.

Measured by frequency, this clonotype is medium-sized. The V call is TRBV6-4, the J call TRBJ2-3; the TCRdb call, TRBD2, lacks DNA for checking. Germline V CDR1 and CDR2: MRHNA, SNTAGT. This CDR3 has 13 amino acids. This CDR3 reads CASIARRGDTQYF.

The chain joins TRBV18 to TRBJ2-2; TCRdb gives TRBD2 as the D gene, but with no DNA this cannot be confirmed. This CDR3 is 18 amino acids long. Germline V CDR1 and CDR2: KGHSH, LQKENI. The CDR3 region is CASSATSGEPANTGELFF.

The chain links TRBV5-6 to TRBJ2-1. This CDR3 is 14 amino acids long. Germline V gene lookup returns CDR1 SGHDT and CDR2 YYEEEE. CDR3: CASSLGGPYNEQFF.

The chain recombines TRBV5-4 with TRBJ2-2; TCRdb lists TRBD1, though no DNA is available to test this call. The CDR3 sequence is 15 residues long. From germline, CDR1 is SGHNT and CDR2 YYREEE (reference sequence). CDR3 residues: CASSLATGNTGELFF.

The V call is TRBV19, the J call TRBJ1-5. Germline values: CDR1 LNHDA, CDR2 SQIVND (reference sequence). The CDR3 has 15 amino acids. This CDR3 reads CASSIDRFGNQPQHF.

The V gene is TRBV6-4, the J gene TRBJ2-1; TCRdb's D call of TRBD2 is untestable without DNA. CDR1 and CDR2 (germline): MRHNA, SNTAGT. This CDR3 spans 16 amino acids. The CDR3 here is CASSENSGGGYNEQFF.

In terms of frequency, this clonotype is medium-sized. The chain couples TRBV6-5 to TRBJ2-7; TCRdb's assignment of TRBD2 cannot be checked, as there is no DNA. CDR1 MNHEY and CDR2 SVGAGI come from the germline V gene. The CDR3 has 15 residues. CDR3 region: CASSSSPGLAYEQYF.

Measured by frequency, this clonotype is medium-sized (0.01 to 0.1%). The CDR3 spells CASSYSTAPSEKLFF. This chain links TRBV6-5 with TRBJ1-4. The CDR3 covers 15 residues. The germline CDR1 and CDR2 sequences are MNHEY and SVGAGI.